This TCR beta chain is drawn from a study of T-cell memory formation after mild COVID-19. Turning to the study itself: Across donors, TCR clusters were largely donor specific. Points from the study as a whole: Clones which contracted sat mainly in CM and EM if CD4+, and in EMRA if CD8+.

Constant-segment primers and 5'RACE yielded cDNA libraries for TCR alpha and TCR beta, each carrying sample barcodes and UMIs. TCRdb ran MiXCR on the 5' RACE reads and lists one entry per CDR3 protein. In the table there are hundreds of thousands of distinct CDR3 sequences, more than 15% of which are singletons. V shed 7 bases, J shed 8 bases, and the junction held 3 bases outside the gene matches. Germline CDR1 is MNHNY and CDR2 is SVGAGI (reference sequence). The CDR3 length is 11 residues. The table lists this clonotype with a few counts. The antigen remains undetermined. The sequence derives from a man younger than 30 who had mild COVID-19 (a few samples of this study predate the infection). Cell type and time point are not known. J is TRBJ2-3 and V is TRBV6-6; 7 bases are a match to TRBD2. Sequenced material: PBMCs or a T cell subset sorted from them (not recorded which). CDR3 sequence: CASKGGSTQYF. CDR3 in DNA: TGTGCCAGCAAGGGAGGGAGTACGCAGTATTTT.